The entry below gives a single TCR beta chain sequence along with its context. The donors were in the roughly 130-subject validation cohort; that cohort was separate from the approximately 700-subject first cohort. This entry belongs to a study of cytomegalovirus exposure and HLA in healthy donors. TCRdb's table, derived via immunoSEQ multiplex PCR, lists solely in-frame clones and lacks some. The sample includes some 340,000 clones, around 90% of them seen just once. CDR3 length: 13 residues. V dropped 7 bases and J dropped 3 bases, with 12 bases sitting between them. Germline values: CDR1 MDHEN, CDR2 SYDVKM.

The gene calls are TRBV28 and TRBJ1-1; D unresolved. The receptor was isolated from a woman in her 30s in good health and CMV-seropositive. Material: PBMCs. The CDR3 nucleotides are TGTGCCAGCAATCCCGACACCTACACTGAAGCTTTCTTT. Translating it yields CASNPDTYTEAFF. The variable domain in full, with the rest retrieved from reference TRBV28 and TRBJ1-1, is DVKVTQSSRYLVKRTGEKVFLECVQDMDHENMFWYRQDPGLGLRLIYFSYDVKMKEKGDIPEGYSVSREKKERFSLILESASTNQTSMYLCASNPDTYTEAFFGQGTRLTVV.